Following are 29 T cell receptor beta chains from one sample sequenced in a study of blood T cell repertoires in COVID-19 (TCRdb year 2020). Libraries were prepared through the immunoSEQ multiplex PCR assay. The clones in this table, taken by TCRdb from immuneACCESS, are in-frame only. Not every clone is retained; where verified, under half of the shortfall comes from an unresolved V gene, and the cause of the rest is unknown. For this sample the table gives some 200,000 clones, of which 80% to 90% were detected only once. The top ten hold about 9.4% of the sample. Specimen: peripheral blood. These receptors all stem from a woman over 75 with acute or convalescent COVID-19.

This clone showed up just once. The chain employs TRBV11-2 and TRBJ2-2, with D possibly TRBD2 on 5 matching bases. The V gene's germline CDR1 is SGHAT and CDR2 FQNNGV. Deletions cut 6 bases from V and 6 bases from J, with 11 bases between. The CDR3 totals 13 residues. The CDR3 protein is CASRTVGAGELFF. DNA for the CDR3: TGTGCCAGCAGAACGGTCGGGGCCGGGGAGCTGTTTTTT.

The sample holds one count of this clone. The J gene is TRBJ1-2, the V gene TRBV30, with no clear D. The CDR3 sequence is 14 residues long. CDR1 and CDR2 (germline): GTSNPN, SVGIG (reference sequence). Trimming shortened V by 3 bases and J by 8 bases, and 19 bases separated the two germline ends. The CDR3: CAWSAVPLGEGYTF. CDR3 nucleotides: TGTGCCTGGAGCGCAGTTCCTCTCGGGGAAGGCTACACCTTC.

This clone was observed a handful of times. This chain uses TRBV28 with TRBJ2-3, with D possibly TRBD2 on 6 matching bases. From germline, CDR1 is MDHEN and CDR2 SYDVKM. Trimming removed 7 bases from V and 4 bases from J, with 18 bases in between. The CDR3 runs to 15 residues. The CDR3 loop reads CASTVPEGGPDTQYF. CDR3 sequence (DNA): TGTGCCAGCACCGTACCAGAGGGAGGACCAGATACGCAGTATTTT.

This sequence joins TRBV24-1 and TRBJ2-2; perhaps TRBD1 as D (5 bases). The CDR3 is 18 residues long. The V gene's germline CDR1 is KGHDR and CDR2 SFDVKD. Trimming pared 4 bases from V and 0 bases from J, leaving 17 bases between. CDR3 amino acids: CATSDPLWQGANTGELFF. In DNA, the CDR3 is TGTGCCACCAGTGACCCCCTCTGGCAGGGCGCGAACACCGGGGAGCTGTTTTTT.

The rearrangement links TRBV6-5 to TRBJ1-4; tentative D call: TRBD1 (5 bases). This CDR3 has 12 residues. Trimming took off 8 bases at V and 8 bases at J, with 12 bases between the two ends. The V gene's germline CDR1 is MNHEY and CDR2 SVGAGI. The CDR3 DNA reads as TGTGCCAGCTCGCGCCAGGGAGAAAAACTGTTTTTT. Translated, it gives CASSRQGEKLFF.

V gene TRBV6-6 combines with J gene TRBJ1-2, with TRBD1 identical over 9 bases. V shed 5 bases and J 0 bases; nucleotides not matched to a gene: 4. The CDR3 loop spans 15 amino acids. Germline V CDR1 and CDR2: MNHNY, SVGAGI (reference sequence). Written as DNA, the CDR3 is TGTGCCAGCAGTCCCGGGACAGGGTCTAACTATGGCTACACCTTC. It specifies CASSPGTGSNYGYTF.

The chain combines TRBV25-1 with TRBJ1-2; D uncertain. V lost 4 bases to trimming and J lost 2 bases, with 8 bases between them. In germline, CDR1 is MGHDK, CDR2 SYGVNS. The CDR3 is 13 amino acids. Written as DNA, the CDR3 is TGTGCCAGCAGTGTAGCGGCGAACTATGGCTACACCTTC. This gives the protein CASSVAANYGYTF.

This rearrangement joins TRBV18 to TRBJ2-7, with 7 bases that match TRBD1. V shed 1 base, J shed 2 bases, and the junction held 8 bases outside the gene matches. Germline CDR1 KGHSH, CDR2 LQKENI. The length of the CDR3 is 16 residues. The CDR3 region is CASSPLGGQLTYEQYF. The CDR3 DNA follows: TGTGCCAGCTCACCACTTGGGGGACAGCTTACCTACGAGCAGTACTTC.

This clone showed up many times. This chain uses TRBV9 with TRBJ1-1; D gene uncertain. The CDR3 runs 14 residues. V lost 0 bases, J lost 2 bases, and 8 bases lay in between. Looked up from germline, CDR1 is SGDLS and CDR2 is YYNGEE. The CDR3 loop is CASSVVTGNTEAFF. Here the CDR3 DNA reads TGTGCCAGCAGCGTAGTAACCGGTAACACTGAAGCTTTCTTT.

V is TRBV30 and J is TRBJ1-5, with 9 positions matching TRBD1. This CDR3 comprises 14 residues. Germline CDR1 is GTSNPN and CDR2 is SVGIG (reference sequence). The ends lost 5 bases at V and 3 bases at J; junction bases unmatched: 5. CDR3 protein: CAWCGTGINQPQHF. In DNA, the CDR3 is TGTGCCTGGTGCGGGACAGGGATCAATCAGCCCCAGCATTTT.

The V call is TRBV19, the J call TRBJ1-5; D uncertain. Deletions cut 5 bases from V and 7 bases from J, with 12 bases between. The CDR3 has 13 amino acids. CDR1 is LNHDA, CDR2 SQIVND, per germline (reference sequence). The CDR3, as DNA: TGTGCCAGTAGTTTCTCACTCCTCCAGCCCCAGCATTTT. Its translation: CASSFSLLQPQHF.

CDR3 sequence: CASSRNRGNTEAFF. CDR3 DNA sequence: TGTGCCAGCAGCAGAAACAGGGGAAACACTGAAGCTTTCTTT. The chain employs TRBV11-3 and TRBJ1-1; TRBD1 matches 7 bases. This CDR3 has 14 amino acids. CDR1 is SGHNT, CDR2 YENEEA, per germline. The V and J ends lost 5 bases and 2 bases, in that order; junction bases with no gene match: 5.

The rearrangement links TRBV2 to TRBJ1-2; no clear D gene. In germline, CDR1 is SNHLY, CDR2 FYNNEI. V lost 8 bases to trimming and J lost 0 bases, with 10 bases between them. CDR3 length equals 13 residues. CDR3 sequence reads: CASARDANYGYTF. The DNA for the CDR3 is TGTGCCAGCGCCCGGGATGCTAACTATGGCTACACCTTC.

The rearrangement joins TRBV19 to TRBJ1-3; TRBD1 might be the D (5 bases). Germline V gene sequence: CDR1 LNHDA, CDR2 SQIVND (reference sequence). The ends were cut back, 3 bases at V and 4 bases at J, with 7 bases in the middle. The CDR3 sequence is 13 residues long. The CDR3 DNA sequence: TGTGCCAGTAGTATGACAGAAGGAAACACCATATATTTT. Its translation: CASSMTEGNTIYF. Looking up the rest from reference TRBV19 and TRBJ1-3 gives the full variable domain: DGGITQSPKYLFRKEGQNVTLSCEQNLNHDAMYWYRQDPGQGLRLIYYSQIVNDFQKGDIAEGYSVSREKKESFPLTVTSAQKNPTAFYLCASSMTEGNTIYFGEGSWLTVV.

In DNA form, the CDR3 reads TGTGCCAGCAGGGGGGGGACGGCGCAAGAGACCCAGTACTTC. Its protein product is CASRGGTAQETQYF. V usage is TRBV6-5 and J usage is TRBJ2-5; TRBD2 matches at 7 bases. The germline V gene has CDR1 MNHEY and CDR2 SVGAGI. Trimming cost V 6 bases and J 2 bases; bases outside gene matches: 6. The length of the CDR3 is 14 residues.

This sequence joins TRBV28 and TRBJ1-5; no firm D call. V was cut by 3 bases and J by 6 bases, with 21 bases left in between. The CDR3 covers 17 residues. The germline gives CDR1 MDHEN, CDR2 SYDVKM. Written as DNA, the CDR3 is TGTGCCAGCAGTTTCCGTCGTGAGGAGGGATGGAGTCAGCCCCAGCATTTT. Translation: CASSFRREEGWSQPQHF.

The V call is TRBV4-3, the J call TRBJ1-5; TRBD1 might be the D (6 bases). The V and J ends lost 0 bases and 4 bases respectively, with 13 bases between them. In germline, CDR1 is LGHNA, CDR2 YSLEER. There are 16 residues in the CDR3. Here the CDR3 DNA reads TGCGCCAGCAGCCAAGATAGCAGGGGTGGGAATCAGCCCCAGCATTTT. Protein: CASSQDSRGGNQPQHF.

The chain has TRBV5-4 and TRBJ2-1, with 12 nucleotides matching TRBD2. The CDR3 spans 16 residues. Germline V lookup: CDR1 SGHNT, CDR2 YYREEE (reference sequence). Trimming cost V 0 bases and J 8 bases; bases outside gene matches: 6. In nucleotides, the CDR3 is TGTGCCAGCAGCTTGGGTCTAGCGGGGGGGCATGATGAGCAGTTCTTC. Encoded protein: CASSLGLAGGHDEQFF.

CDR3 amino acids: CASSSLMEDGYTF. The CDR3 DNA reads as TGCGCCAGCAGCTCCCTAATGGAGGATGGCTACACCTTC. This chain connects TRBV5-1 to TRBJ1-2; D remains ambiguous. The germline V and J ends were trimmed by 3 bases and 6 bases, with 12 bases remaining between them. Per germline, CDR1 SGHRS and CDR2 YFSETQ. The CDR3 runs 13 residues.

V and J are TRBV25-1 and TRBJ1-3; D might be TRBD1 (5 bases). CDR1 is MGHDK and CDR2 is SYGVNS in the germline V gene. Trimming left V 9 bases short and J 2 bases short, with 11 bases between. There are 13 residues in the CDR3. CDR3 bases: TGTGCCAGTATGTCCAGGGCTGGAAACACCATATATTTT. This translates into CASMSRAGNTIYF.

The genes are TRBV4-3 and TRBJ1-5; D is unclear. Germline-derived CDR1 and CDR2 are LGHNA and YSLEER. V lost 0 bases, J lost 3 bases, and 6 bases lay in between. The CDR3 has 14 residues. CDR3 in amino acids: CASSQEYNNQPQHF. CDR3 sequence (DNA): TGCGCCAGCAGCCAAGAGTACAACAATCAGCCCCAGCATTTT.

This rearrangement joins TRBV7-9 to TRBJ1-5, with D unresolved. The germline CDR1 and CDR2 sequences are SEHNR and FQNEAQ (reference sequence). Trimming took off 2 bases at V and 4 bases at J, with 6 bases between the two ends. The CDR3 extends over 13 amino acids. CDR3 sequence reads: CASSLSENQPQHF. CDR3 bases: TGTGCCAGCAGCTTAAGTGAGAATCAGCCCCAGCATTTT. The full variable domain, completed using reference TRBV7-9 and TRBJ1-5, is DTGVSQNPRHKITKRGQNVTFRCDPISEHNRLYWYRQTLGQGPEFLTYFQNEAQLEKSRLLSDRFSAERPKGSFSTLEIQRTEQGDSAMYLCASSLSENQPQHFGDGTRLSIL.

The genes are TRBV6-5 and TRBJ2-3; D is ambiguous. This CDR3 contains 12 residues. The V gene's germline CDR1 is MNHEY and CDR2 SVGAGI. Trimming took 8 bases from V and 1 from J, leaving 7 bases between them. Written as DNA, the CDR3 is TGTGCCAGCCACCCGGGCACAGATACGCAGTATTTT. Protein: CASHPGTDTQYF.

V and J are TRBV9 and TRBJ2-6; D might be TRBD1 (5 bases). V gave up 2 bases and J gave up 4 bases, with 13 bases separating them. Per the germline V gene, CDR1 is SGDLS and CDR2 is YYNGEE. The CDR3 length is 16 residues. The CDR3 loop is CASSVFGASGANVLTF. The CDR3 DNA reads as TGTGCCAGCAGCGTCTTTGGGGCATCCGGGGCCAACGTCCTGACTTTC.

On this clone: At one boundary the junction diverges from the germline segment, which might be a read error. V is TRBV19 and J is TRBJ1-2, with 8 bases fitting TRBD1. This CDR3 region has 17 residues. Looked up from germline, CDR1 is LNHDA and CDR2 is SQIVND (reference sequence). CDR3 coding DNA: TGCGCCTGTAGCCCGCCGGGACAGGCTATCGGAGACTATGGCTACACCTTC. Translating gives CACSPPGQAIGDYGYTF. Combining the CDR3 with reference TRBV19 and TRBJ1-2 gives the whole variable domain DGGITQSPKYLFRKEGQNVTLSCEQNLNHDAMYWYRQDPGQGLRLIYYSQIVNDFQKGDIAEGYSVSREKKESFPLTVTSAQKNPTAFYLCACSPPGQAIGDYGYTFGSGTRLTVV.

CDR3 loop: CASSEGSNYEQYF. The CDR3 DNA follows: TGCGCCAGCAGTGAGGGGAGCAACTACGAGCAGTACTTC. The genes are TRBV10-1 and TRBJ2-7, with a possible D match to TRBD2 (5 bases). CDR1 is WNHNN and CDR2 is SYGVQD in the germline V gene (reference sequence). V lost 2 bases and J lost 3, with 8 bases in between. This CDR3 contains 13 residues.

CDR3 sequence reads: CASGLVLFPAGQEINGYTF. As DNA, the CDR3 is TGTGCTAGTGGTTTGGTACTTTTCCCGGCGGGACAGGAGATAAATGGCTACACCTTC. This chain links TRBV12-5 with TRBJ1-2, with 8 positions matching TRBD1. Germline-derived CDR1 and CDR2 are LGHNT and FRNRAP. The junction had 18 bases not matched to a gene; V was cut back by 0 bases and J by 6 bases. The CDR3 runs to 19 residues.

The chain recombines TRBV5-4 with TRBJ2-2; TRBD2 matches at 9 bases. Trimming removed 4 bases from V and 5 bases from J; junction bases left unmatched: 9. This CDR3 has 16 amino acids. From germline, CDR1 is SGHNT and CDR2 YYREEE (reference sequence). The CDR3, as DNA: TGTGCCAGCAGCCCACCTAGCGGGGTAAAGACCGGGGAGCTGTTTTTT. It yields the protein CASSPPSGVKTGELFF. Supplemented by reference TRBV5-4 and TRBJ2-2, the full variable domain reads ETGVTQSPTHLIKTRGQQVTLRCSSQSGHNTVSWYQQALGQGPQFIFQYYREEENGRGNFPPRFSGLQFPNYSSELNVNALELDDSALYLCASSPPSGVKTGELFFGEGSRLTVL.

This chain uses TRBV10-3 with TRBJ2-1; tentatively, D is TRBD1 (6 bases). The CDR3 totals 13 residues. V lost 3 bases to trimming and J lost 4 bases, with 7 bases between them. Germline CDR1 and CDR2: ENHRY and SYGVKD. This CDR3 reads CAISEGQYNEQFF. The CDR3, as DNA: TGTGCCATCAGTGAAGGACAGTACAATGAGCAGTTCTTC.